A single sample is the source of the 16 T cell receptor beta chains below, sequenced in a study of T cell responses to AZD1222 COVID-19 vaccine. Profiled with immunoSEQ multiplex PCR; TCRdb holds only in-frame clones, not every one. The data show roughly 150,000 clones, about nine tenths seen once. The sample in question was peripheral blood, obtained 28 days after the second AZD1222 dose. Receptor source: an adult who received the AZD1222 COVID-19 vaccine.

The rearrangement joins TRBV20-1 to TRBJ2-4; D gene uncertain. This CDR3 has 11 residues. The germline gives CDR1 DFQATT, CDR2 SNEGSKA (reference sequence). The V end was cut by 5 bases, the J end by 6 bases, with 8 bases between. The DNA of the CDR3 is TGCAGTGCTCAACTGGGAAACATTCAGTACTTC. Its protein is CSAQLGNIQYF.

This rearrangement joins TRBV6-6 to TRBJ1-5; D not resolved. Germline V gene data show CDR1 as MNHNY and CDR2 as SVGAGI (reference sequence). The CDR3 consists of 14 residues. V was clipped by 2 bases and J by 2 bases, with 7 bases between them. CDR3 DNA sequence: TGTGCCAGCAGTTACGCCAGGCGCAATCAGCCCCAGCATTTT. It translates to CASSYARRNQPQHF.

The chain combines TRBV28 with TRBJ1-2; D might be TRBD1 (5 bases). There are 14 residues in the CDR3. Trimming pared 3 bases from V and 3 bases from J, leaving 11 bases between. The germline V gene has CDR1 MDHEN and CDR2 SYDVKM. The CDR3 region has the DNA TGTGCCAGCAGTTTCGGGGGGGGAGACTATGGCTACACCTTC. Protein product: CASSFGGGDYGYTF.

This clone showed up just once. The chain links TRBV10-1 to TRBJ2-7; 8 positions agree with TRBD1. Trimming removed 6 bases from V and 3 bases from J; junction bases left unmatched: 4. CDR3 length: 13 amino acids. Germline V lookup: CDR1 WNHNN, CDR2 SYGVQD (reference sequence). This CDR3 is CASRDRVIYEQYF. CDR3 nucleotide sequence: TGCGCCAGCAGGGACAGGGTAATCTACGAGCAGTACTTC.

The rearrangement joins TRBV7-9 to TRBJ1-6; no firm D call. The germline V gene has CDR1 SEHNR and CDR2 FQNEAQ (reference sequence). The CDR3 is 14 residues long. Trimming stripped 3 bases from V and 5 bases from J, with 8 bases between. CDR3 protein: CASSLLRDNSPLHF. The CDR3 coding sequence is TGTGCCAGCAGCTTGCTTAGGGATAATTCACCCCTCCACTTT. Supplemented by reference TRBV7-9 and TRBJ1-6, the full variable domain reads DTGVSQNPRHKITKRGQNVTFRCDPISEHNRLYWYRQTLGQGPEFLTYFQNEAQLEKSRLLSDRFSAERPKGSFSTLEIQRTEQGDSAMYLCASSLLRDNSPLHFGNGTRLTVT.

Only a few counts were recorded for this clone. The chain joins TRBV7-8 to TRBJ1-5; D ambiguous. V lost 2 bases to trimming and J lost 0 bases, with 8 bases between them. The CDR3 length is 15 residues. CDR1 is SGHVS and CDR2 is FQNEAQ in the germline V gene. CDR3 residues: CASSLTGNSNQPQHF. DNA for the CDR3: TGTGCCAGCAGCTTAACTGGTAATAGCAATCAGCCCCAGCATTTT.

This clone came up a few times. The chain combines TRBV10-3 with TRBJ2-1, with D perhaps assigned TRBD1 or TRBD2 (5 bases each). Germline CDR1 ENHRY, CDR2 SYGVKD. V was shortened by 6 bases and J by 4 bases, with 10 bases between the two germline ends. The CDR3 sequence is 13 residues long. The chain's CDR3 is CAISRDQYNEQFF. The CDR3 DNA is TGTGCCATCAGCCGGGACCAGTACAATGAGCAGTTCTTC.

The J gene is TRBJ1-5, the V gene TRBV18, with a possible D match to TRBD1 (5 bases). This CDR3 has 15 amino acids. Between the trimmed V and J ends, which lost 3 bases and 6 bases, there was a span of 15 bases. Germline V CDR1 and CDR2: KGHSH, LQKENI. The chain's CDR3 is CASSPGGEAFQPQHF. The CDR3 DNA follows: TGTGCCAGCTCACCGGGAGGGGAGGCATTTCAGCCCCAGCATTTT.

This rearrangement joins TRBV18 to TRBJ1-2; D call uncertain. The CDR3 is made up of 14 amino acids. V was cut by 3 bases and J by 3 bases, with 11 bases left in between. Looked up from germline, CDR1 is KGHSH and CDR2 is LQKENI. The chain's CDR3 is CASSPYRPDYGYTF. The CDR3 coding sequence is TGTGCCAGCTCACCGTACCGTCCGGACTATGGCTACACCTTC. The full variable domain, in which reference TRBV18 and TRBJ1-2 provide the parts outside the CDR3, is NAGVMQNPRHLVRRRGQEARLRCSPMKGHSHVYWYRQLPEEGLKFMVYLQKENIIDESGMPKERFSAEFPKEGPSILRIQQVVRGDSAAYFCASSPYRPDYGYTFGSGTRLTVV.

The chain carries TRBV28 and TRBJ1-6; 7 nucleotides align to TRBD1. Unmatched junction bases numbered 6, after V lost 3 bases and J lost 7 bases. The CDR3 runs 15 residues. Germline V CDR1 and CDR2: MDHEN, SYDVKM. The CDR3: CASSLGDRENSPLHF. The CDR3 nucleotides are TGTGCCAGCAGTTTGGGAGACAGGGAGAATTCACCCCTCCACTTT.

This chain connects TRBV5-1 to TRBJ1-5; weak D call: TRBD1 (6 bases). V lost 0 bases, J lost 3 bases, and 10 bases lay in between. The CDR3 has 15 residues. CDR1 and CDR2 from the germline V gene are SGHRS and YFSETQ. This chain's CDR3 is CASSLGTVTNQPQHF. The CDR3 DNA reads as TGCGCCAGCAGCTTGGGGACAGTGACCAATCAGCCCCAGCATTTT.

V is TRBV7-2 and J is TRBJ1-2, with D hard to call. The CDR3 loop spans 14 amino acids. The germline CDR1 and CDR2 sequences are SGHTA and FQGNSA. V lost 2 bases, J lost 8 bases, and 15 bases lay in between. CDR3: CASSLSPALRGYTF. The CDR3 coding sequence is TGTGCCAGCAGCTTATCCCCTGCCCTAAGGGGCTACACCTTC.

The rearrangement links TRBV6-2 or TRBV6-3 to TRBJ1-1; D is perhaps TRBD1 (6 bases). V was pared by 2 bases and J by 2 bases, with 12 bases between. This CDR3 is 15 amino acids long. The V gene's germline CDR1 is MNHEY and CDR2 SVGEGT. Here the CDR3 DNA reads TGTGCCAGCAGTTACGGGACAACAAGTAACACTGAAGCTTTCTTT. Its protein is CASSYGTTSNTEAFF.

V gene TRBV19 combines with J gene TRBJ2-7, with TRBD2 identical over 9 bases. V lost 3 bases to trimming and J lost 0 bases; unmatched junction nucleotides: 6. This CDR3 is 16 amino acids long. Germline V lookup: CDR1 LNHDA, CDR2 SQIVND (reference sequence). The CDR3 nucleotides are TGTGCCAGTAGTATTCTAGCGGGAATAAGCTCCTACGAGCAGTACTTC. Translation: CASSILAGISSYEQYF.

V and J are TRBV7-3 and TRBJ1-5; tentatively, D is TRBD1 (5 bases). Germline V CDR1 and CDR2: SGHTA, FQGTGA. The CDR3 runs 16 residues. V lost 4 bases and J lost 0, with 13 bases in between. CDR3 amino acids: CASSSHRQRSNQPQHF. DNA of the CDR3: TGTGCCAGCAGCTCGCACCGACAGCGTAGCAATCAGCCCCAGCATTTT.

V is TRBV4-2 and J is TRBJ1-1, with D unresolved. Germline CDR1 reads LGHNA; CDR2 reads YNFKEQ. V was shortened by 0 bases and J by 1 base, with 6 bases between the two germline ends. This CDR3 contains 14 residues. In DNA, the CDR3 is TGTGCCAGCAGCCAAGATGTGGCGAACACTGAAGCTTTCTTT. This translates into CASSQDVANTEAFF.